The TCR beta chain under discussion was sequenced for a study of graft-versus-host responses after intestinal transplantation. The overall study: Tacrolimus plus steroids were given to all recipients for 3 to 4 years, preceded by anti-thymocyte globulin induction. Study-wide results and caveats: Recipient bone marrow held GvH clones, some seen earlier in ileum or blood. Early HvG declines after transplant were associated with peak circulating GvH clone levels.

Repertoires were generated with immunoSEQ multiplex PCR, while TCRdb's copy carries only in-frame clones and drops some. This table holds 15,000 to 20,000 clones, around 79% found once. Germline lookup yields CDR1 SGHRS and CDR2 YFSETQ. V was trimmed by 0 bases and J by 0 bases, leaving 10 bases between them. The CDR3 contains 15 residues. As regards this clone: Antigen: not known.

This clonotype was obtained from a human patient who received an intestinal transplant, so some T cells may come from the graft donor. The sample consisted of PBMCs, taken 14 days after transplant. The rearrangement uses TRBV5-1 and TRBJ2-7; D is ambiguous. The CDR3 here is CASSLAGSSSYEQYF. For the CDR3, the DNA is TGCGCCAGCAGCTTGGCCGGTAGCAGCTCCTACGAGCAGTACTTC.